This TCR beta chain appears in the sequencing data of a study of neurological immune-mediated disorders. Notes on the study in general: HTLV-1-associated myelopathy had the most TCR clonal expansion, while multiple sclerosis had the least, a level that fell below healthy controls. Because no CDR3 amino acid sequences were shared across subjects by expanded clones, private repertoires were suggested in all groups.

This CDR3 has 14 amino acids. In germline, CDR1 is SGDLS, CDR2 YYNGEE. This clonotype was detected many times. Its specificity is unknown. At one of its ends the junction is not consistent with the germline gene, which may arise from a read error. Time point indicated: technical triplicate 1. The unsorted libraries had their origin in 2 million PBMCs stored at -80 C. Each CDR3 protein gets one entry after TCRdb re-called the 5' RACE reads with MiXCR. The sample carries 30,000 to 40,000 distinct CDR3 sequences, approximately 12% recorded once. The material sequenced was PBMCs. This receptor was obtained from a man in his sixties with HTLV-1-associated myelopathy (HAM/TSP). J is TRBJ1-2 and V is TRBV9, with a possible D match to TRBD1 (6 bases). The CDR3 here is CASSVVASRGAGLF. The CDR3 nucleotides read TGTGCCAGCAGCGTCGTGGCCTCAAGGGGGGCAGGGCTGTTC. The full variable domain, rest sourced from reference TRBV9 and TRBJ1-2, is DSGVTQTPKHLITATGQRVTLRCSPRSGDLSVYWYQQSLDQGLQFLIQYYNGEERAKGNILERFSAQQFPDLHSELNLSSLELGDSALYFCASSVVASRGAGLFGSGTRLTVV.